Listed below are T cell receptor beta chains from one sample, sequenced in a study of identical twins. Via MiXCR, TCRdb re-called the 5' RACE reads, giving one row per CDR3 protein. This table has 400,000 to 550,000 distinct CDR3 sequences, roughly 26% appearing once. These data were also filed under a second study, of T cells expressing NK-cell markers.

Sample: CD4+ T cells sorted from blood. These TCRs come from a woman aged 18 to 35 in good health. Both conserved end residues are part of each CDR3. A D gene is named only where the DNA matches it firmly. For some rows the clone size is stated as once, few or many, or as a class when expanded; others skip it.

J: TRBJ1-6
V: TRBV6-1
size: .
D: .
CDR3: CASSEYPPLHF
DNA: TGTGCCAGCAGTGAATATCCACCCCTCCACTTT

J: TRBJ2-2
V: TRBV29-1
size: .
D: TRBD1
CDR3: CSVTTRDREVGELFF
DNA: TGCAGCGTGACGACCCGGGACAGGGAGGTCGGGGAGCTGTTTTTT

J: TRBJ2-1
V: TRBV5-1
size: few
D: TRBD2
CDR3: CASSPSGLAEDNEQFF
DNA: TGCGCCAGCAGCCCGAGCGGACTAGCGGAGGACAATGAGCAGTTCTTC

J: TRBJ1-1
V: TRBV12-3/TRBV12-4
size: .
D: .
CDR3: CASSWTAIEAFF
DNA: TGTGCCAGCAGTTGGACAGCCATTGAAGCTTTCTTT

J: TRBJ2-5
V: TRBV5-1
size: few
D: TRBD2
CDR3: CASSSSGRGKTQYF
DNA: TGCGCCAGCAGCTCCAGCGGGAGGGGGAAGACCCAGTACTTC

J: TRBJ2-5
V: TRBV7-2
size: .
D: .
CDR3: CASSYVPQHQYF
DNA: TGTGCCAGCAGCTACGTCCCCCAGCACCAGTACTTC

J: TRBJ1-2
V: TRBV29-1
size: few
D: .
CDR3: CSVGPYGYTF
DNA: TGCAGCGTAGGGCCCTATGGCTACACCTTC

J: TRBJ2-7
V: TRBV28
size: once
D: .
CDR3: CASSLGGPNEQYF
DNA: TGTGCCAGCAGTTTAGGCGGCCCGAACGAGCAGTACTTC

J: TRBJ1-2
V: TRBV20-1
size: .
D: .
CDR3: CSARDQGGNYGYTF
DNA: TGCAGTGCTAGAGACCAAGGGGGAAACTATGGCTACACCTTC

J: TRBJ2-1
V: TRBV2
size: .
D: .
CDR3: CASSYSQGTEQFF
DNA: TGTGCCAGCAGTTATTCCCAGGGTACTGAGCAGTTCTTC

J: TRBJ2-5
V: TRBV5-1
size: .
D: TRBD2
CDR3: CASSLGASGQETQYF
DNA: TGCGCCAGCAGCTTGGGGGCTAGCGGCCAAGAGACCCAGTACTTC

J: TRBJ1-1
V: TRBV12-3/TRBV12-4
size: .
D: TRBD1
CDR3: CASRSDRVRTFF
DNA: TGTGCCAGCAGAAGCGACAGGGTTAGAACTTTCTTT

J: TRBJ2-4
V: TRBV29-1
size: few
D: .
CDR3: CSVDHGENIQYF
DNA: TGCAGCGTTGATCACGGCGAAAACATTCAGTACTTC

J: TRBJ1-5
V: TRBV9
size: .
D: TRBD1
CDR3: CASSVGQGVGQPQHF
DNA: TGTGCCAGCAGCGTCGGACAGGGCGTCGGTCAGCCCCAGCATTTT

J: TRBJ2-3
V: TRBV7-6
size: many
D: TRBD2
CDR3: CASSLINGGGTTQYF
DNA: TGTGCCAGCAGCTTAATAAACGGGGGGGGAACCACGCAGTATTTT

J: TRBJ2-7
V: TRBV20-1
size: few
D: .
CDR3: CSAKRMPGTYEQYF
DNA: TGCAGTGCGAAGAGGATGCCGGGCACCTACGAGCAGTACTTC

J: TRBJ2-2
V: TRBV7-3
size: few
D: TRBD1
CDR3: CASSPQGLRRTGELFF
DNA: TGTGCCAGCAGCCCACAGGGGCTAAGGCGCACCGGGGAGCTGTTTTTT

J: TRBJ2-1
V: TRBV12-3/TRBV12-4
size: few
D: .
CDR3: CASSLDLGGGRPPYYNEQFF
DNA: TGTGCCAGCAGTTTAGACTTGGGAGGTGGGAGGCCCCCCTATTACAATGAGCAGTTCTTC

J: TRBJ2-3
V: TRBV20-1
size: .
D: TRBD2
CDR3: CSARTSGNTDTQYF
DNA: TGCAGTGCTCGGACTAGCGGGAATACAGATACGCAGTATTTT

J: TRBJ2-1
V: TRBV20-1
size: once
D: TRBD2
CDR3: CSALLAGKYNEQFF
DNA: TGCAGTGCTTTACTAGCGGGAAAATACAATGAGCAGTTCTTC

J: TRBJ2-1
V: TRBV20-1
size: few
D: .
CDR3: CSARDEVISYNEQFF
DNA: TGCAGTGCTAGAGATGAAGTAATCTCCTACAATGAGCAGTTCTTC

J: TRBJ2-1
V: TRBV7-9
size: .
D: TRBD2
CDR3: CASSPWTSGTGNEQFF
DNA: TGTGCCAGCAGCCCCTGGACTAGCGGGACGGGCAATGAGCAGTTCTTC

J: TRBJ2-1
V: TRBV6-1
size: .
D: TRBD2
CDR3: CASSLSGGLSNEQFF
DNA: TGTGCCAGCAGCCTTAGCGGGGGCCTAAGCAATGAGCAGTTCTTC

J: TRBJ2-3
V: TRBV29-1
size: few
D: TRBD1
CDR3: CSVVTGITDTQYF
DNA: TGCAGCGTTGTGACAGGGATCACAGATACGCAGTATTTT

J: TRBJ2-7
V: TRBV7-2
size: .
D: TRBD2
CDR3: CASSLEGTSGTYEQYF
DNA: TGTGCCAGCAGCTTAGAGGGGACTAGCGGGACCTACGAGCAGTACTTC

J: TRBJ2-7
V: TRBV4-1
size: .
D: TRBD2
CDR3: CASSHPGGRYEQYF
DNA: TGCGCCAGCAGCCACCCGGGAGGCCGGTACGAGCAGTACTTC

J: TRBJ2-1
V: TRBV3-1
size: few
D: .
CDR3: CASSQVRGRNYNEQFF
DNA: TGTGCCAGCAGCCAAGTCAGGGGGAGGAATTACAATGAGCAGTTCTTC

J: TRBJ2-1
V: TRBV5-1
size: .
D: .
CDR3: CASSADSPRYNEQFF
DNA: TGCGCCAGCAGCGCCGACAGCCCGCGGTACAATGAGCAGTTCTTC

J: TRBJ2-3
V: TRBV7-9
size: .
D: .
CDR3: CARSGSTDTQYF
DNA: TGTGCCAGGTCGGGGAGCACAGATACGCAGTATTTT

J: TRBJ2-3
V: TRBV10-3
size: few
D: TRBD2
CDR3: CASKAGDGTDTQYF
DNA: TGTGCCTCAAAAGCGGGAGATGGCACAGATACGCAGTATTTT

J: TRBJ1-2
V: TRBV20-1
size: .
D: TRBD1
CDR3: CSARGDRAYGYTF
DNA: TGCAGTGCTAGAGGGGACAGGGCCTATGGCTACACCTTC

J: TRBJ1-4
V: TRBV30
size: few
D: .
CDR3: CAWSTSEKLFF
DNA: TGTGCCTGGAGTACGAGTGAAAAACTGTTTTTT

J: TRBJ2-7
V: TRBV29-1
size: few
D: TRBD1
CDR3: CSGGGQGARTYEQYF
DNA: TGCAGCGGCGGCGGACAGGGAGCACGCACCTACGAGCAGTACTTC

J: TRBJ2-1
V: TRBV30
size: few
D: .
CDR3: CAWSSPVSPGNEQFF
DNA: TGTGCCTGGAGTTCTCCGGTCTCCCCCGGGAATGAGCAGTTCTTC

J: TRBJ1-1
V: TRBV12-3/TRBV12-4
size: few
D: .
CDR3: CASSRWGSTEAFF
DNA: TGTGCCAGCAGCCGCTGGGGGAGCACTGAAGCTTTCTTT

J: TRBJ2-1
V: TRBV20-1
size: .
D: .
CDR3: CSAREDWRDEQFF
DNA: TGCAGTGCTAGAGAAGACTGGCGGGATGAGCAGTTCTTC

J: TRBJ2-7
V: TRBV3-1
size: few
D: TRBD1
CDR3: CASSQSPGQAFYEQYF
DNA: TGTGCCAGCAGCCAGTCACCGGGACAGGCCTTCTACGAGCAGTACTTC

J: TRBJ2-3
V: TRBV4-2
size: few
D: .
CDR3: CASRDGGPGDTQYF
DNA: TGTGCCAGCAGGGATGGGGGGCCGGGAGATACGCAGTATTTT

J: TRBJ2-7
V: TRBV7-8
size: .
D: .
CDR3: CASSLGRLKSYEQYF
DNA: TGTGCCAGCAGCTTAGGTCGACTTAAAAGCTACGAGCAGTACTTC

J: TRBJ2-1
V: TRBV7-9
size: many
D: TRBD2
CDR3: CASSLVGGVNEQFF
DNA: TGTGCCAGCAGCTTAGTCGGGGGGGTGAATGAGCAGTTCTTC

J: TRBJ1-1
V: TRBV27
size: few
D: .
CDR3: CASSLLWQGAAFF
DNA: TGTGCCAGCAGTTTACTCTGGCAGGGTGCAGCTTTCTTT